A single sample gave rise to the 5 T cell receptor beta chains below, sequenced in a study of blood T cell repertoires in COVID-19. The data were produced by immunoSEQ multiplex PCR, yet TCRdb's version contains in-frame clones alone and is incomplete. The sample has 230,000 or so clones, 87% seen once; the top ten hold under 2.5%. Specimen: peripheral blood. The receptor source for this set is a man aged 35-49 years with active or convalescent COVID-19.

The chain is built from TRBV27 and TRBJ2-1; TRBD2 matches 8 bases. V trimming: 5 bases; J trimming: 5 bases; junction bases outside the gene matches: 11. Germline V gives CDR1 MNHEY, CDR2 SMNVEV (reference sequence). The CDR3 covers 16 residues. This chain's CDR3 is CASSRTGTRVHNEQFF. Here the CDR3 DNA reads TGTGCCAGCAGTCGGACCGGGACTAGGGTACACAATGAGCAGTTCTTC.

The chain is built from TRBV28 and TRBJ2-7; TRBD1 might be the D (6 bases). CDR3 length: 16 residues. With 4 bases removed from V and 7 bases from J, the gap between germline ends came to 23 bases. CDR1 is MDHEN, CDR2 SYDVKM, per germline. The CDR3 region has the DNA TGTGCCAGCAGTTCGTATCGGCCGGGACACCTCTTAGAGCAGTACTTC. Translating it yields CASSSYRPGHLLEQYF. The variable domain in full, completed from reference TRBV28 and TRBJ2-7, reads DVKVTQSSRYLVKRTGEKVFLECVQDMDHENMFWYRQDPGLGLRLIYFSYDVKMKEKGDIPEGYSVSREKKERFSLILESASTNQTSMYLCASSSYRPGHLLEQYFGPGTRLTVT.

The rearrangement uses TRBV30 and TRBJ2-7; D is undetermined. CDR1 is GTSNPN, CDR2 SVGIG, per germline (reference sequence). The CDR3 totals 11 residues. V was trimmed by 3 bases and J by 5 bases, leaving 8 bases between them. CDR3 nucleotides: TGTGCCTGGAGGCGCGGCCACGAGCAGTACTTC. Amino acids: CAWRRGHEQYF.

The V and J genes are TRBV14 and TRBJ1-2; TRBD1 is a possible D gene (6 bases). Trimming took 3 bases from V and 0 from J, leaving 17 bases between them. The germline V gene has CDR1 SGHDN and CDR2 FVKESK. The CDR3 has 17 amino acids. In DNA form, the CDR3 reads TGTGCCAGCAGCCACAAGGGGCAGGGGTCCTCTAACTATGGCTACACCTTC. This codes for CASSHKGQGSSNYGYTF. Full variable domain (remainder filled in from reference TRBV14 and TRBJ1-2): EAGVTQFPSHSVIEKGQTVTLRCDPISGHDNLYWYRRVMGKEIKFLLHFVKESKQDESGMPNNRFLAERTGGTYSTLKVQPAELEDSGVYFCASSHKGQGSSNYGYTFGSGTRLTVV.

The genes are TRBV5-4 and TRBJ1-1; the D is unclear. Between the trimmed V and J ends, which lost 2 bases and 8 bases, there was a span of 13 bases. This CDR3 has 13 amino acids. CDR1 is SGHNT and CDR2 is YYREEE in the germline V gene (reference sequence). This CDR3 is CASSFRGQKEAFF. The CDR3 DNA sequence: TGTGCCAGCAGCTTTCGGGGTCAAAAAGAAGCTTTCTTT.